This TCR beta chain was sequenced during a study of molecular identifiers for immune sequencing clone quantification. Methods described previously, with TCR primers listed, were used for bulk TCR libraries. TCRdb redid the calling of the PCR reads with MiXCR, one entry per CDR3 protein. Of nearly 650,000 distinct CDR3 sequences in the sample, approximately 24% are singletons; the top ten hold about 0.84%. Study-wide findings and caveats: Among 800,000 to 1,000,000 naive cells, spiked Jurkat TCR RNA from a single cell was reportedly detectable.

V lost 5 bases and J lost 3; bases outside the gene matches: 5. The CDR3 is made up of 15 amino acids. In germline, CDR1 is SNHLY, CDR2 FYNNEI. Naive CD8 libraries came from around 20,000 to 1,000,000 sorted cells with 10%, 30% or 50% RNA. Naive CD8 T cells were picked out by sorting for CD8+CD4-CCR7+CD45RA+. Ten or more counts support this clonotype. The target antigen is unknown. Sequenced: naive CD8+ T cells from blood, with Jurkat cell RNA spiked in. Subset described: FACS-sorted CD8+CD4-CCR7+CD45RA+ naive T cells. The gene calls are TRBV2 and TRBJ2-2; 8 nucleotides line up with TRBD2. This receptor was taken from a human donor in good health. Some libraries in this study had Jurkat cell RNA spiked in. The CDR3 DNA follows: TGTGCCAGCAGTCCTACTAGCGGCTACACCGGGGAGCTGTTTTTT. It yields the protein CASSPTSGYTGELFF.